A single sample is the source of the 28 T cell receptor beta chains below, sequenced in a study of T-cell memory formation after mild COVID-19. One entry per CDR3 protein results from TCRdb running MiXCR on the 5' RACE reads. Of 580,000 or so distinct CDR3 sequences in the sample, about 18% were seen once. The specimen was PBMCs or a T cell subset sorted from them (not recorded which). The receptors come from an adult woman who had mild COVID-19 (a few samples of this study predate the infection). Cell type and time point are not known.

This chain joins TRBV11-1 and TRBJ2-7; the D gene is possibly TRBD2 (5 bases). There are 15 residues in the CDR3. Looked up from germline, CDR1 is SGHAT and CDR2 is FQDESV (reference sequence). Trimming took off 5 bases at V and 1 base at J, with 15 bases between the two ends. The CDR3 here is CASSLTDGESYEQYF. DNA of the CDR3: TGTGCCAGCAGCCTCACGGACGGGGAATCCTACGAGCAGTACTTC. The full variable domain, rest sourced from reference TRBV11-1 and TRBJ2-7, is EAEVAQSPRYKITEKSQAVAFWCDPISGHATLYWYRQILGQGPELLVQFQDESVVDDSQLPKDRFSAERLKGVDSTLKIQPAELGDSAMYLCASSLTDGESYEQYFGPGTRLTVT.

The chain has TRBV29-1 and TRBJ2-1; D gene ambiguous. Germline CDR1 SQVTM, CDR2 ANQGSEA. The V and J ends lost 4 bases and 7 bases respectively, with 8 bases between them. The CDR3 is 11 residues long. CDR3 sequence reads: CSVVPPNEQFF. CDR3 in DNA: TGCAGCGTTGTCCCCCCGAATGAGCAGTTCTTC.

This clonotype was seen a handful of times. The J gene is TRBJ2-2, the V gene TRBV5-1, with D tentatively TRBD1 or TRBD2 (5 bases each). V was shortened by 4 bases and J by 2 bases, with 18 bases between the two germline ends. The germline CDR1 and CDR2 sequences are SGHRS and YFSETQ. The CDR3 totals 17 residues. This chain's CDR3 is CASSPRPWGINTGELFF. CDR3 DNA: TGCGCCAGCAGCCCCCGGCCGTGGGGGATAAACACCGGGGAGCTGTTTTTT.

The J gene is TRBJ2-3, the V gene TRBV7-2; D may be TRBD1 or TRBD2 (5 bases each). The CDR3 length is 16 residues. V was trimmed by 1 base and J by 2 bases, leaving 13 bases between them. Germline-derived CDR1 and CDR2 are SGHTA and FQGNSA. The CDR3 region has the DNA TGTGCCAGCAGCTTAGGGGGGACGGCCGTCACAGATACGCAGTATTTT. Protein: CASSLGGTAVTDTQYF.

The sample holds a few counts of this clonotype. This chain uses TRBV12-5 with TRBJ2-2; perhaps TRBD2 as D (7 bases). The V end lost 7 bases, the J end lost 1 base, and 13 bases lay between the germline ends. Looked up from germline, CDR1 is LGHNT and CDR2 is FRNRAP. The CDR3 sequence is 15 residues long. In DNA form, the CDR3 reads TGTGCTAGTGATCCGGGGGGCGTGAACACCGGGGAGCTGTTTTTT. It translates to CASDPGGVNTGELFF.

In this sample, this clonotype turned up once. The chain's CDR3 is CASRPRGWSVDEQYF. The CDR3 bases are TGTGCCAGCAGACCCCGGGGGTGGTCAGTCGACGAGCAGTACTTC. This chain links TRBV27 with TRBJ2-7, with D tentatively TRBD2 (6 bases). V dropped 6 bases and J dropped 5 bases, with 20 bases sitting between them. This CDR3 contains 15 residues. In germline, CDR1 is MNHEY, CDR2 SMNVEV (reference sequence).

In its sample, this clonotype was seen a few times. The chain is built from TRBV20-1 and TRBJ2-2; D uncertain. V was clipped by 0 bases and J by 4 bases, with 12 bases between them. The CDR3 covers 15 residues. Germline CDR1 is DFQATT and CDR2 is SNEGSKA (reference sequence). CDR3 in amino acids: CSARDLAGITGELFF. The CDR3 nucleotides are TGCAGTGCTAGAGATTTAGCCGGTATCACCGGGGAGCTGTTTTTT.

The gene calls are TRBV30 and TRBJ2-7; D unclear. The ends were cut back, 0 bases at V and 4 bases at J, with 4 bases in the middle. The germline V gene has CDR1 GTSNPN and CDR2 SVGIG (reference sequence). This CDR3 contains 11 residues. The CDR3 here is CAWSVTYEQYF. For the CDR3, the DNA is TGTGCCTGGAGTGTAACATACGAGCAGTACTTC.

This clonotype came up a few times. The chain is built from TRBV6-6 and TRBJ1-3; 9 bases are shared with TRBD1. The CDR3 sequence is 16 residues long. Germline V CDR1 and CDR2: MNHNY, SVGAGI (reference sequence). The trim removed 5 bases at V and 7 bases at J, leaving 12 bases unmatched. The CDR3 nucleotides read TGTGCCAGCAGTCCCCTGGGGGAACAGGGGGCGAACACCATATATTTT. This encodes CASSPLGEQGANTIYF.

CDR3 in amino acids: CASSLRDRVPDTQYF. The CDR3, as DNA: TGTGCCAGCAGTCTCCGGGACAGGGTCCCCGATACGCAGTATTTT. The V and J genes are TRBV12-3 or TRBV12-4 and TRBJ2-3, with 9 bases aligning to TRBD1. This CDR3 region has 15 residues. V trimming: 5 bases; J trimming: 6 bases; junction bases outside the gene matches: 9.

This clonotype has more than one count but fewer than ten. The J gene is TRBJ1-1, the V gene TRBV2; D perhaps matches TRBD1 (5 bases). The CDR3 is made up of 16 amino acids. CDR1 is SNHLY and CDR2 is FYNNEI in the germline V gene. The ends were cut back, 5 bases at V and 2 bases at J, with 18 bases in the middle. CDR3 sequence: CASSQKGLLENTEAFF. The CDR3 DNA is TGTGCCAGCAGTCAAAAGGGGTTGTTGGAAAACACTGAAGCTTTCTTT.

The rearrangement uses TRBV29-1 and TRBJ2-7; D remains unclear. V lost 3 bases, J lost 4 bases, and 10 bases lay in between. This CDR3 is 12 amino acids long. Germline CDR1 SQVTM, CDR2 ANQGSEA. CDR3: CSVDVPPYEQYF. CDR3 bases: TGCAGCGTTGATGTCCCCCCTTACGAGCAGTACTTC.

The sample holds a few counts of this clonotype. This sequence joins TRBV6-2 or TRBV6-3 and TRBJ1-1, with D unresolved. The CDR3 runs 14 residues. Germline CDR1 is MNHEY and CDR2 is SVGEGT. V was pared by 0 bases and J by 8 bases, with 13 bases between. In nucleotides, the CDR3 is TGTGCCAGCAGTTACTCGGGCAGGAGAAAGGAAGCTTTCTTT. It yields the protein CASSYSGRRKEAFF.

Concerning this clonotype itself: At one of its ends the junction is not consistent with the germline gene, which may arise from a read error. The genes are TRBV10-3 and TRBJ1-3; D is ambiguous. Germline CDR1 and CDR2: ENHRY and SYGVKD. This CDR3 has 14 amino acids. CDR3 residues: CAIGERSSGNTIYF. In DNA form, the CDR3 reads TGTGCCATCGGTGAAAGGAGCTCTGGAAACACCATATATTTT.

Of note for this clonotype: It may be a read error: a sequence one base away is much more abundant. V and J are TRBV9 and TRBJ1-2; tentative D call: TRBD1 (5 bases). CDR3 length: 13 amino acids. V shed 3 bases and J shed 10 bases, with 16 bases lying between them. Looked up from germline, CDR1 is SGDLS and CDR2 is YYNGEE. Here the CDR3 reads CASSADSLGDYTF. CDR3 bases: TGTGCCAGCAGCGCGGACTCCCTGGGGGACTACACCTTC.

The rearrangement links TRBV7-6 to TRBJ2-5; 9 bases map to TRBD1. V was pared by 5 bases and J by 7 bases, with 5 bases of the junction left unmatched. Per germline, CDR1 SGHVS and CDR2 FNYEAQ. CDR3 length equals 13 residues. The CDR3 DNA is TGTGCCAGCAGCACAGGGGGCAGGGGGACCCAGTACTTC. It translates to CASSTGGRGTQYF.

V usage is TRBV29-1 and J usage is TRBJ1-2, with 12 positions matching TRBD1. CDR1 is SQVTM and CDR2 is ANQGSEA in the germline V gene. After removal of 4 bases from V and 6 bases from J, the junction contained 6 bases not matched to a gene. The CDR3 length is 14 residues. Here the CDR3 reads CSVGWDRGQDGYTF. As DNA, the CDR3 is TGCAGCGTTGGTTGGGACAGGGGGCAGGATGGCTACACCTTC.

The V and J genes are TRBV9 and TRBJ2-7, with D possibly being TRBD1 (6 bases). Trimming shortened V by 4 bases and J by 7 bases, and 21 bases separated the two germline ends. From germline, CDR1 is SGDLS and CDR2 YYNGEE. CDR3 size: 15 residues. Here the CDR3 reads CASSPPGTPLPEQYF. The CDR3 DNA is TGTGCCAGCAGCCCTCCCGGGACACCACTCCCAGAGCAGTACTTC. Full variable domain (outside the CDR3, taken from reference TRBV9 and TRBJ2-7): DSGVTQTPKHLITATGQRVTLRCSPRSGDLSVYWYQQSLDQGLQFLIQYYNGEERAKGNILERFSAQQFPDLHSELNLSSLELGDSALYFCASSPPGTPLPEQYFGPGTRLTVT.

The rearrangement joins TRBV6-6 to TRBJ2-1, with D unclear. V was shortened by 7 bases and J by 5 bases, with 15 bases between the two germline ends. CDR3 length equals 14 residues. Germline-derived CDR1 and CDR2 are MNHNY and SVGAGI (reference sequence). Here the CDR3 reads CASKQPKKDNEQFF. The DNA of the CDR3 is TGTGCCAGCAAACAGCCTAAGAAGGACAATGAGCAGTTCTTC.

The chain carries TRBV20-1 and TRBJ1-5; D gene uncertain. The CDR3 sequence is 13 residues long. Germline V gene lookup returns CDR1 DFQATT and CDR2 SNEGSKA (reference sequence). Trimming took 1 base from V and 6 from J, leaving 10 bases between them. The CDR3 here is CSARGHRGQPQHF. The CDR3, as DNA: TGCAGTGCTAGAGGACATCGGGGTCAGCCCCAGCATTTT.

This clonotype was observed a handful of times. The genes are TRBV5-1 and TRBJ1-1; TRBD1 matches 7 bases. After removal of 4 bases from V and 2 bases from J, the junction contained 14 bases not matched to a gene. The germline V gene has CDR1 SGHRS and CDR2 YFSETQ. CDR3 length: 17 amino acids. The CDR3 here is CASSPYIGTAPNTEAFF. CDR3 nucleotides: TGCGCCAGCAGCCCGTACATCGGGACAGCTCCTAACACTGAAGCTTTCTTT.

The chain recombines TRBV7-9 with TRBJ2-5; TRBD2 might be the D (7 bases). The V gene lost 4 bases and the J gene lost 2 bases, with 20 bases spanning the gap. Germline loops: CDR1 SEHNR, CDR2 FQNEAQ (reference sequence). The CDR3 totals 17 residues. In DNA form, the CDR3 reads TGTGCCAGCAGCTCGACCCTGGCGGGGGCGAGACAAGAGACCCAGTACTTC. Its translation: CASSSTLAGARQETQYF.

The sample holds a few counts of this clonotype. CDR3 loop: CASSQPGLAETKNIQYF. CDR3 bases: TGTGCCAGCAGCCAACCGGGACTAGCGGAGACCAAAAACATTCAGTACTTC. The chain carries TRBV3-1 and TRBJ2-4, with 11 bases fitting TRBD2. Germline values: CDR1 LGHDT, CDR2 YNNKEL (reference sequence). J gave up 2 bases and V 2 bases, and 5 bases lay outside the gene matches. The CDR3 runs to 17 residues. Filled out from reference TRBV3-1 and TRBJ2-4, the complete variable domain reads DTAVSQTPKYLVTQMGNDKSIKCEQNLGHDTMYWYKQDSKKFLKIMFSYNNKELIINETVPNRFSPKSPDKAHLNLHINSLELGDSAVYFCASSQPGLAETKNIQYFGAGTRLSVL.

This clonotype was detected only a few times. V usage is TRBV12-3 or TRBV12-4 and J usage is TRBJ2-3; D unclear. The CDR3 contains 14 residues. V lost 3 bases and J 5 bases, leaving 12 bases between the germline ends. CDR3 in amino acids: CASSFKGPGDTQYF. The CDR3 DNA follows: TGTGCCAGCAGTTTTAAGGGCCCGGGAGATACGCAGTATTTT.

This clonotype occurred a few times. The chain employs TRBV4-1 and TRBJ2-1; 9 nucleotides line up with TRBD2. CDR3 size: 16 residues. J lost 6 bases, V lost 0 bases, and 6 bases had no gene match. In germline, CDR1 is MGHRA, CDR2 YSYEKL. The CDR3 DNA reads TGCGCCAGCAGCCAAGATTTGCTAGCGGGGATCAATGAGCAGTTCTTC. Translating it yields CASSQDLLAGINEQFF.

A few counts support this clonotype. The rearrangement joins TRBV29-1 to TRBJ2-3; 13 nucleotides line up with TRBD2. The V gene's germline CDR1 is SQVTM and CDR2 ANQGSEA. The J segment lost 1 base and the V segment lost 6 bases, leaving 10 bases of the junction unmatched. The CDR3 loop spans 17 amino acids. The CDR3 nucleotides read TGCAGCGTCGTTACTAGCGGGGGGGACTACCGCACAGATACGCAGTATTTT. Translation: CSVVTSGGDYRTDTQYF.

This clonotype has a handful of counts. The J gene is TRBJ2-3, the V gene TRBV7-9; 7 positions match TRBD2. CDR3 length: 15 amino acids. V shed 5 bases, J shed 0 bases, and the junction held 5 bases outside the gene matches. Per the germline V gene, CDR1 is SEHNR and CDR2 is FQNEAQ (reference sequence). This chain's CDR3 is CASSPSGESTDTQYF. The CDR3 nucleotides are TGTGCCAGCAGCCCCAGCGGGGAGAGCACAGATACGCAGTATTTT.

This clonotype was found a few times. The rearrangement uses TRBV7-6 and TRBJ2-5, with D possibly being TRBD2 (6 bases). The germline gives CDR1 SGHVS, CDR2 FNYEAQ. V lost 4 bases and J lost 4, with 16 bases in between. The CDR3 consists of 15 residues. CDR3: CASSSLGGLVETQYF. The CDR3 DNA follows: TGTGCCAGCAGCTCCCTCGGGGGTTTGGTAGAGACCCAGTACTTC.